A single sample is the source of the 5 T cell receptor beta chains below, sequenced in a study of T cells in localized non-small cell lung cancer. Clones were sequenced by immunoSEQ multiplex PCR, and TCRdb holds only the in-frame ones, with some missing. The data contain about 40,000 clones, around nine tenths of them singletons. Here the sequenced sample was peripheral blood, taken before any cancer treatment. The receptors stem from a man aged 18-49 years with stage I lung adenocarcinoma.

This clone occurred once. The chain combines TRBV30 with TRBJ2-3; TRBD2 matches 10 bases. V was clipped by 2 bases and J by 5 bases; unmatched bases: 4. The CDR3 is 14 residues long. The germline CDR1 and CDR2 sequences are GTSNPN and SVGIG (reference sequence). The CDR3 protein is CAWSRASGGDTQYF. The CDR3 DNA is TGTGCCTGGAGTAGAGCTAGCGGGGGAGATACGCAGTATTTT.

The chain combines TRBV18 with TRBJ1-1; no clear D. CDR3 size: 13 residues. Germline-derived CDR1 and CDR2 are KGHSH and LQKENI. The V gene lost 5 bases and the J gene lost 0 bases, with 7 bases spanning the gap. In DNA, the CDR3 is TGTGCCAGCTCAGTTCACGTGAACACTGAAGCTTTCTTT. As protein: CASSVHVNTEAFF.

The V call is TRBV7-2, the J call TRBJ2-1; 8 positions agree with TRBD1. Germline V CDR1 and CDR2: SGHTA, FQGNSA. The V segment lost 5 bases and the J segment 2 bases; nucleotides outside the gene matches: 5. This CDR3 spans 15 amino acids. CDR3 sequence: CASSLQGGTYNEQFF. The DNA for the CDR3 is TGTGCCAGCAGCCTACAGGGGGGAACCTACAATGAGCAGTTCTTC.

The V and J genes are TRBV19 and TRBJ2-5; D uncertain. V was cut by 3 bases and J by 0 bases, with 8 bases left in between. The CDR3 consists of 14 residues. Germline V CDR1 and CDR2: LNHDA, SQIVND (reference sequence). CDR3 coding DNA: TGTGCCAGTAGTATTCGACCGTACCAAGAGACCCAGTACTTC. Translated, it gives CASSIRPYQETQYF. Based on the CDR3 plus reference TRBV19 and TRBJ2-5, the full variable domain is DGGITQSPKYLFRKEGQNVTLSCEQNLNHDAMYWYRQDPGQGLRLIYYSQIVNDFQKGDIAEGYSVSREKKESFPLTVTSAQKNPTAFYLCASSIRPYQETQYFGPGTRLLVL.

The gene calls are TRBV27 and TRBJ1-1, with 7 bases identical to TRBD1. Germline CDR1 is MNHEY and CDR2 is SMNVEV (reference sequence). The CDR3 runs 14 residues. After removal of 7 bases from V and 6 bases from J, the junction contained 11 bases not matched to a gene. The chain's CDR3 is CASKKTGLNAEAFF. The CDR3 DNA follows: TGTGCCAGCAAAAAGACAGGGCTAAACGCTGAAGCTTTCTTT.